Below, 13 T cell receptor beta chains from the same sample are listed, as sequenced in a study of a mutant IDH1 vaccine in newly diagnosed glioma (dated by TCRdb to the early 2020s). Preparation of the library involved the immunoSEQ multiplex PCR assay. The source is immuneACCESS, and TCRdb retained only in-frame sequences with V and J called. Part of the clones is not carried over; for the studies checked, unresolved V genes explain less than half of this, and the remainder is unexplained. For this sample there are tens of thousands of clones; around 87% appear just once. The leading ten clones occupy about 2% of the sample. No antigens are known for them. What this sample's time point label stands for: week 35, safety follow-up. A 20-mer mutant IDH1 peptide at 300 micrograms in Montanide made up each vaccine dose, which was injected subcutaneously together with topical imiquimod. The input for sequencing was PBMCs, taken from a glioma patient whose treatment included an IDH1 peptide vaccine. The receptors stem from a man aged 30 to 39 with glioma.

The gene calls are TRBV6-5 and TRBJ1-6; D not certain. Germline values: CDR1 MNHEY, CDR2 SVGAGI. Trimming removed 8 bases at V and 9 bases at J, with 14 bases between. The CDR3 spans 13 residues. CDR3 residues: CASGRVASSPLHF. CDR3 in DNA: TGTGCCAGCGGTCGGGTCGCCTCTTCACCCCTCCACTTT.

This clone came up once. The rearrangement uses TRBV19 and TRBJ2-3; 11 bases match TRBD2. CDR1 is LNHDA, CDR2 SQIVND, per germline (reference sequence). The CDR3 consists of 16 residues. V shed 2 bases and J 2 bases; nucleotides not matched to a gene: 3. CDR3 DNA sequence: TGTGCCAGTAGTATACTAGCGGGGGGTGACACAGATACGCAGTATTTT. This sequence encodes CASSILAGGDTDTQYF.

The chain recombines TRBV30 with TRBJ1-1, with D hard to call. The CDR3 spans 15 residues. Germline V gene data show CDR1 as GTSNPN and CDR2 as SVGIG (reference sequence). V lost 1 base, J lost 4 bases, and 16 bases lay in between. DNA for the CDR3: TGTGCCTGGAGTGCTGGATACAGAGCCTTCACTGAAGCTTTCTTT. This encodes CAWSAGYRAFTEAFF. Looking up the rest from reference TRBV30 and TRBJ1-1 gives the full variable domain: SQTIHQWPATLVQPVGSPLSLECTVEGTSNPNLYWYRQAAGRGLQLLFYSVGIGQISSEVPQNLSASRPQDRQFILSSKKLLLSDSGFYLCAWSAGYRAFTEAFFGQGTRLTVV.

V gene TRBV18 combines with J gene TRBJ2-3; 8 bases are shared with TRBD2. Looked up from germline, CDR1 is KGHSH and CDR2 is LQKENI. Trimming at V came to 2 bases and at J to 1 base, leaving 2 bases not matched to a gene. The CDR3 is 15 residues long. CDR3 protein: CASSPAGGRTDTQYF. CDR3 nucleotide sequence: TGTGCCAGCTCACCAGCGGGGGGCCGCACAGATACGCAGTATTTT.

The table lists this clone with a count of one. This chain connects TRBV2 to TRBJ1-1, with 9 bases identical to TRBD1. The CDR3 length is 15 residues. V lost 4 bases, J lost 6 bases, and 9 bases stayed unmatched. From germline, CDR1 is SNHLY and CDR2 FYNNEI. CDR3 in DNA: TGTGCCAGCAGTGGAGGGACAGGGTTATCTGCTGAAGCTTTCTTT. This translates into CASSGGTGLSAEAFF. Full variable domain (outside the CDR3, taken from reference TRBV2 and TRBJ1-1): EPEVTQTPSHQVTQMGQEVILRCVPISNHLYFYWYRQILGQKVEFLVSFYNNEISEKSEIFDDQFSVERPDGSNFTLKIRSTKLEDSAMYFCASSGGTGLSAEAFFGQGTRLTVV.

J is TRBJ2-7 and V is TRBV27; 9 nucleotides agree with TRBD2. CDR1 MNHEY and CDR2 SMNVEV come from the germline V gene (reference sequence). The J segment lost 6 bases and the V segment lost 3 bases, leaving 3 bases of the junction unmatched. CDR3 size: 13 residues. The CDR3 reads CASSLREGFEQYF. The CDR3 DNA reads TGTGCCAGCAGTTTGCGGGAGGGCTTCGAGCAGTACTTC.

The rearrangement links TRBV10-2 to TRBJ1-1; TRBD1 might be the D (6 bases). This CDR3 is built from 14 residues. From germline, CDR1 is WSHSY and CDR2 SAAADI. V was clipped by 4 bases and J by 3 bases, with 12 bases between them. The CDR3 protein is CASSVTGFHTEAFF. The CDR3 region has the DNA TGCGCCAGCAGTGTTACAGGGTTTCACACTGAAGCTTTCTTT.

CDR3 sequence reads: CAWSVQGAKAGYTF. CDR3 sequence (DNA): TGTGCCTGGAGTGTACAGGGGGCAAAAGCGGGCTACACCTTC. V usage is TRBV30 and J usage is TRBJ1-2; TRBD1 matches at 9 bases. With 0 bases clipped from V and 8 bases from J, the junction kept 7 bases outside the gene matches. In germline, CDR1 is GTSNPN, CDR2 SVGIG (reference sequence). The CDR3 is 14 residues long.

V is TRBV28 and J is TRBJ1-2; the D gene is possibly TRBD1 (6 bases). Germline CDR1 and CDR2: MDHEN and SYDVKM. Trimming removed 5 bases from V and 6 bases from J, with 22 bases in between. The CDR3 is 16 amino acids. CDR3 in amino acids: CASSPYPSGTMDGYTF. CDR3 nucleotides: TGTGCCAGCAGTCCATACCCGTCCGGGACAATGGATGGCTACACCTTC.

The chain employs TRBV4-3 and TRBJ1-2; D gene unclear. Germline lookup yields CDR1 LGHNA and CDR2 YSLEER. There are 13 residues in the CDR3. V dropped 4 bases and J dropped 7 bases, with 13 bases sitting between them. The CDR3 loop is CASSPQAAVGYTF. The CDR3 nucleotides read TGCGCCAGCAGCCCTCAAGCGGCAGTTGGCTACACCTTC.

This clone was seen only a few times. The chain joins TRBV2 to TRBJ1-5; unclear D gene. Germline lookup yields CDR1 SNHLY and CDR2 FYNNEI. CDR3 size: 14 residues. Between the trimmed V and J ends, which lost 8 bases and 3 bases, there was a span of 14 bases. The CDR3 region has the DNA TGTGCCAGCCAAAGGGTAGCGGACAATCAGCCCCAGCATTTT. Protein: CASQRVADNQPQHF.

V usage is TRBV5-6 and J usage is TRBJ1-4; D is undetermined. V lost 3 bases to trimming and J lost 7 bases, with 19 bases between them. Per the germline V gene, CDR1 is SGHDT and CDR2 is YYEEEE. This CDR3 is 16 amino acids long. In DNA form, the CDR3 reads TGTGCCAGCAGCTCTCCGACGAGCGGGGAGGGTGAAAAACTGTTTTTT. Translated: CASSSPTSGEGEKLFF. Based on the CDR3 plus reference TRBV5-6 and TRBJ1-4, the full variable domain is DAGVTQSPTHLIKTRGQQVTLRCSPKSGHDTVSWYQQALGQGPQFIFQYYEEEERQRGNFPDRFSGHQFPNYSSELNVNALLLGDSALYLCASSSPTSGEGEKLFFGSGTQLSVL.

The chain is built from TRBV5-6 and TRBJ2-3, with D possibly TRBD2 on 6 matching bases. This CDR3 has 18 residues. Trimming shortened V by 5 bases and J by 5 bases, and 27 bases separated the two germline ends. Germline V gene sequence: CDR1 SGHDT, CDR2 YYEEEE. CDR3 amino acids: CASSFSSTGTGGGDTQYF. The CDR3 nucleotides read TGTGCCAGCAGTTTTTCTTCGACCGGGACTGGGGGAGGAGATACGCAGTATTTT.